This is a list of T cell receptor beta chains from one sample in a study of cytomegalovirus exposure and HLA in healthy donors. Some clones are missing from TCRdb's copy, which holds only in-frame ones; the method was immunoSEQ multiplex PCR. This table holds roughly 71,000 clones. Sequencing was done on a sample of PBMCs. The receptors derive from a woman aged 40 to 49 in good health and CMV-seropositive. Both conserved end residues are part of each CDR3. The D gene is left open where the match is weak.

d_call | j_call | v_call | cdr3_aa | cdr3_nt
TRBD1 | TRBJ1-2 | TRBV5-1 | CASSFGQGASGYTF | TGCGCCAGCAGCTTTGGACAGGGGGCCAGCGGCTACACCTTC
TRBD1 | TRBJ1-2 | TRBV29-1 | CSVSRGFLDGYTF | TGCAGCGTGTCCAGGGGGTTTTTGGATGGCTACACCTTC
NA | TRBJ1-2 | TRBV28 | CASGPANYGYTF | TGTGCCAGCGGGCCAGCTAACTATGGCTACACCTTC
TRBD2 | TRBJ2-1 | TRBV7-3 | CASSRGGVYNEQFF | TGTGCCAGCAGCCGTGGGGGGGTATACAATGAGCAGTTCTTC
NA | TRBJ1-4 | TRBV9 | CASSVDIGGVEKLFF | TGTGCCAGCAGCGTAGATATAGGGGGTGTTGAAAAACTGTTTTTT
TRBD1 | TRBJ1-2 | TRBV9 | CASSVGDSINPRANTF | TGTGCCAGCAGCGTAGGGGACAGTATCAACCCCCGGGCCAACACCTTC
TRBD1 | TRBJ2-2 | TRBV9 | CASSLDRGRTGELFF | TGTGCCAGCAGCCTCGACAGGGGGAGGACCGGGGAGCTGTTTTTT
NA | TRBJ1-3 | TRBV7-3 | CASSASSGNTIYF | TGTGCCAGCAGCGCGAGCTCTGGAAACACCATATATTTT
TRBD2 | TRBJ2-1 | TRBV5-6 | CASSLTSSGRESSYNEQFF | TGTGCCAGCAGCTTGACGTCTAGCGGGCGCGAGAGCTCCTACAATGAGCAGTTCTTC
TRBD2 | TRBJ2-7 | TRBV15 | CATSSKAGAIYEQYF | TGTGCCACCAGCAGTAAAGCGGGAGCGATTTACGAGCAGTACTTC
NA | TRBJ2-2 | TRBV10-1 | CATLHTGELFF | TGCGCCACACTTCACACCGGGGAGCTGTTTTTT
TRBD2 | TRBJ2-4 | TRBV15 | CATSSGTSGILAKNIQYF | TGTGCCACCAGCTCGGGGACTAGCGGGATTCTAGCCAAAAACATTCAGTACTTC
NA | TRBJ2-7 | TRBV18 | CASSPRGSTYEQYF | TGTGCCAGCTCACCACGAGGCAGTACCTACGAGCAGTACTTC
NA | TRBJ1-4 | TRBV11-2 | CASNAGNEKLFF | TGTGCCAGCAACGCGGGTAATGAAAAACTGTTTTTT
TRBD1 | TRBJ1-4 | TRBV28 | CASSSTGGADNEKLFF | TGTGCCAGCAGTTCGACAGGGGGCGCCGATAATGAAAAACTGTTTTTT